The next 2 T cell receptor beta chains were all read from a single sample in a study of T cells in Graves' hyperthyroidism and ophthalmopathy. TCR beta CDR3 regions were amplified from RNA transcripts. With the HTBI primer set, the TCR CDR3 went through a first round of RT-PCR. TCRdb reprocessed the multiplex PCR reads via MiXCR and lists one record per CDR3 protein. In the table there are hundreds of thousands of distinct CDR3 sequences, approximately 15% of which are singletons. Material: blood. The receptors derive from a woman aged 25 to 45 with Graves' hyperthyroidism that later progressed to Graves' ophthalmopathy.

This clonotype was seen more than once but under ten times. V is TRBV4-1 and J is TRBJ2-2, with 10 positions matching TRBD2. This CDR3 is 18 amino acids long. Trimming took 1 base from V and 2 from J; bases not matched to a gene: 7. Germline CDR1 and CDR2: MGHRA and YSYEKL. CDR3 amino acids: CASSQGLAGVLNTGELFF. The CDR3 DNA reads TGCGCCAGCAGCCAAGGTCTAGCGGGAGTTCTAAACACCGGGGAGCTGTTTTTT.

This clonotype was seen at least ten times. The chain joins TRBV6-1 to TRBJ1-5, with D uncertain. Germline V gene sequence: CDR1 MNHNS, CDR2 SASEGT. V was shortened by 7 bases and J by 3 bases, with 7 bases between the two germline ends. CDR3 length: 12 amino acids. CDR3 in amino acids: CASKHDNQPQHF. In DNA, the CDR3 is TGTGCCAGCAAACATGACAATCAGCCCCAGCATTTT.